These T cell receptor beta chains were read from a single sample in a study of beta chain features in type 1 diabetes. The method was immunoSEQ multiplex PCR; TCRdb's version includes in-frame clones alone and lacks a portion of them. Of about 710,000 clones detected, over 12% appear once; the ten largest clones hold 0.04%. Sequencing was performed on naive CD4+ T cells from blood. The receptor source for this set is a man between 18 and 29 years old with type 1 diabetes. The CDR3 runs from the conserved cysteine through the conserved F or W. A D gene is named only where the DNA matches it firmly. Size values are once, few and many counts, or a class for expanded clones, and some rows have none.

clone_size: few; d_call: TRBD1; j_call: TRBJ1-6; v_call: TRBV5-1; cdr3_nt: TGCGCCAGCACGATCTCGACAGGGGGAAATTCACCCCTCCACTTT; cdr3_aa: CASTISTGGNSPLHF
clone_size: few; d_call: TRBD1; j_call: TRBJ2-7; v_call: TRBV30; cdr3_nt: TGTGCCTGGAGTATCCAGGGGGCTCGAGGGCAGTACTTC; cdr3_aa: CAWSIQGARGQYF
clone_size: few; d_call: TRBD1; j_call: TRBJ1-5; v_call: TRBV5-1; cdr3_nt: TGCGCCAGCAGCGATACCCCCGGGACAGGGGAACAGCCCCAGCATTTT; cdr3_aa: CASSDTPGTGEQPQHF
clone_size: few; d_call: NA; j_call: TRBJ1-6; v_call: TRBV10-3; cdr3_nt: TGTGCCATAAGTATGGAGACAGCCTCACCCCTCCACTTT; cdr3_aa: CAISMETASPLHF
clone_size: NA; d_call: NA; j_call: TRBJ2-3; v_call: TRBV7-3; cdr3_nt: TGTGCCAGCAGCTTAACCCCAGGGGGGAGCGGCACAGATACGCAGTATTTT; cdr3_aa: CASSLTPGGSGTDTQYF
clone_size: few; d_call: TRBD2; j_call: TRBJ2-3; v_call: TRBV11-3; cdr3_nt: TGTGCCAGCAGCCGATCGAAGCGGGGGGTAACAGATACGCAGTATTTT; cdr3_aa: CASSRSKRGVTDTQYF
clone_size: few; d_call: NA; j_call: TRBJ1-5; v_call: TRBV5-1; cdr3_nt: TGCGCCAGCAGCTTGTCCGACAGCAATCAGCCCCAGCATTTT; cdr3_aa: CASSLSDSNQPQHF
clone_size: NA; d_call: NA; j_call: TRBJ2-1; v_call: TRBV7-2; cdr3_nt: TGTGCCAGCAGCTCTCGGCTAGGTGGGCGTGAGCAGTTCTTC; cdr3_aa: CASSSRLGGREQFF
clone_size: few; d_call: NA; j_call: TRBJ2-5; v_call: TRBV10-2; cdr3_nt: TGCGCCAGCAGTGAGATAGGGAGACAAGAGACCCAGTACTTC; cdr3_aa: CASSEIGRQETQYF
clone_size: few; d_call: NA; j_call: TRBJ2-7; v_call: TRBV7-2; cdr3_nt: TGTGCCAGCAGCCCTCGGGGTGAGCAGTACTTC; cdr3_aa: CASSPRGEQYF
clone_size: few; d_call: NA; j_call: TRBJ1-1; v_call: TRBV4-2; cdr3_nt: TGTGCCAGCAGCCAAGATTCTCGGACAGATGAAGCTTTCTTT; cdr3_aa: CASSQDSRTDEAFF
clone_size: NA; d_call: TRBD2; j_call: TRBJ2-3; v_call: TRBV18; cdr3_nt: TGTGCCAGCTCACTGGGACTAGCGGGCACAGATACGCAGTATTTT; cdr3_aa: CASSLGLAGTDTQYF
clone_size: few; d_call: NA; j_call: TRBJ2-7; v_call: TRBV20-1; cdr3_nt: TGCAGTGCCAGGATGTCCTACGAGCAGTACTTC; cdr3_aa: CSARMSYEQYF
clone_size: NA; d_call: NA; j_call: TRBJ2-3; v_call: TRBV25-1; cdr3_nt: TGTGCCAGCAGTGATCGTCTCCAGGTGGATACGCAGTATTTT; cdr3_aa: CASSDRLQVDTQYF
clone_size: NA; d_call: TRBD1; j_call: TRBJ2-2; v_call: TRBV29-1; cdr3_nt: TGCAGCGGGACAGGGGGGCCGGACGGGGAGCTGTTTTTT; cdr3_aa: CSGTGGPDGELFF
clone_size: few; d_call: TRBD1; j_call: TRBJ2-1; v_call: TRBV9; cdr3_nt: TGTGCCAGCAGCGCCCAGGGACAGGGAAACAATGAGCAGTTCTTC; cdr3_aa: CASSAQGQGNNEQFF
clone_size: few; d_call: TRBD1; j_call: TRBJ2-1; v_call: TRBV9; cdr3_nt: TGTGCCAGCAGCGTTACCGGGACAGGGGGCAATGAGCAGTTCTTC; cdr3_aa: CASSVTGTGGNEQFF
clone_size: NA; d_call: NA; j_call: TRBJ2-1; v_call: TRBV11-3; cdr3_nt: TGTGCCAGCAGCTTAGATAGTGTCAGAGGGGGCTCCTACAATGAGCAGTTCTTC; cdr3_aa: CASSLDSVRGGSYNEQFF
clone_size: few; d_call: NA; j_call: TRBJ2-5; v_call: TRBV5-4; cdr3_nt: TGTGCCAGCAGCCTTGACACACAAGAGACCCAGTACTTC; cdr3_aa: CASSLDTQETQYF
clone_size: NA; d_call: TRBD2; j_call: TRBJ2-1; v_call: TRBV7-9; cdr3_nt: TGTGCCAGCAGCCCAGGGACTAGCGGGGCGTACAATGAGCAGTTCTTC; cdr3_aa: CASSPGTSGAYNEQFF
clone_size: NA; d_call: NA; j_call: TRBJ2-4; v_call: TRBV28; cdr3_nt: TGTGCCAGCAGTTTAGGGGGAGCCAAAAACATTCAGTACTTC; cdr3_aa: CASSLGGAKNIQYF
clone_size: NA; d_call: TRBD1; j_call: TRBJ1-1; v_call: TRBV6-6; cdr3_nt: TGTGCCAGCAGTCCAGGGGGCCTGGGGACTGAAGCTTTCTTT; cdr3_aa: CASSPGGLGTEAFF
clone_size: NA; d_call: TRBD2; j_call: TRBJ2-1; v_call: TRBV5-6; cdr3_nt: TGTGCCAGCAGCGGGCCCGGGACTAGCGTCGTTGAGCAGTTCTTC; cdr3_aa: CASSGPGTSVVEQFF
clone_size: NA; d_call: TRBD1; j_call: TRBJ1-1; v_call: TRBV29-1; cdr3_nt: TGCAGCGTTGAACCTTCGAGGTTCACAGGGGACATGAACACTGAAGCTTTCTTT; cdr3_aa: CSVEPSRFTGDMNTEAFF
clone_size: few; d_call: TRBD1; j_call: TRBJ1-1; v_call: TRBV30; cdr3_nt: TGTGCCTGGACCCGGACAGGCTTGAACACTGAAGCTTTCTTT; cdr3_aa: CAWTRTGLNTEAFF
clone_size: few; d_call: NA; j_call: TRBJ2-5; v_call: TRBV2; cdr3_nt: TGTGCCAGCGTGTCAGGACTACAAGAGACCCAGTACTTC; cdr3_aa: CASVSGLQETQYF
clone_size: NA; d_call: NA; j_call: TRBJ1-4; v_call: TRBV15; cdr3_nt: TGTGCCACCAGCAGAGGTCCTGCAGATACGATGGTGTTTTTT; cdr3_aa: CATSRGPADTMVFF
clone_size: few; d_call: NA; j_call: TRBJ2-7; v_call: TRBV5-6; cdr3_nt: TGTGCCAGCAGCAGGGGCGGCCGCGAGCAGTACTTC; cdr3_aa: CASSRGGREQYF
clone_size: few; d_call: NA; j_call: TRBJ1-5; v_call: TRBV29-1; cdr3_nt: TGCAGCGTTGCTACCGACAATTTTGATCAGCCCCAGCATTTT; cdr3_aa: CSVATDNFDQPQHF
clone_size: few; d_call: NA; j_call: TRBJ1-3; v_call: TRBV2; cdr3_nt: TGTGCCAGCAGCCAGACTCTTGGAGGAAACACCATATATTTT; cdr3_aa: CASSQTLGGNTIYF
clone_size: NA; d_call: NA; j_call: TRBJ2-7; v_call: TRBV29-1; cdr3_nt: TGCAGCGGCGGAACAGGGTCCTACGAGCAGTACTTC; cdr3_aa: CSGGTGSYEQYF
clone_size: few; d_call: TRBD1; j_call: TRBJ1-4; v_call: TRBV28; cdr3_nt: TGTGCCAGCAGTCCCCCACGACAGGGGAGATATGAAAAACTGTTTTTT; cdr3_aa: CASSPPRQGRYEKLFF
clone_size: few; d_call: NA; j_call: TRBJ2-7; v_call: TRBV15; cdr3_nt: TGTGCCACCAGCAGAGTCGGGACGAAAAATACGACCTACGAGCAGTACTTC; cdr3_aa: CATSRVGTKNTTYEQYF
clone_size: few; d_call: NA; j_call: TRBJ2-7; v_call: TRBV6-5; cdr3_nt: TGTGCCAGCAGAAAGGGGGGACTACCCTACGAGCAGTACTTC; cdr3_aa: CASRKGGLPYEQYF
clone_size: NA; d_call: NA; j_call: TRBJ1-1; v_call: TRBV6-1; cdr3_nt: TGTGCCAGCAGTGCAACAACAGGGAACACTGAAGCTTTCTTT; cdr3_aa: CASSATTGNTEAFF
clone_size: few; d_call: NA; j_call: TRBJ1-2; v_call: TRBV4-3; cdr3_nt: TGCGCCAGCAGCCAAGAGAGAGGGAAAGGAGGCTACACCTTC; cdr3_aa: CASSQERGKGGYTF
clone_size: NA; d_call: NA; j_call: TRBJ1-5; v_call: TRBV9; cdr3_nt: TGTGCCAGCAGCCCCGACGGGGGTTCTTGGAATCAGCCCCAGCATTTT; cdr3_aa: CASSPDGGSWNQPQHF
clone_size: few; d_call: TRBD2; j_call: TRBJ2-5; v_call: TRBV9; cdr3_nt: TGTGCCAGCAGCGTGGGAATCGCGGGGGGCCAAGAGACCCAGTACTTC; cdr3_aa: CASSVGIAGGQETQYF
clone_size: few; d_call: TRBD1; j_call: TRBJ1-2; v_call: TRBV5-1; cdr3_nt: TGCGCCAGCAGCCTGGACAGGGATGGCTACACCTTC; cdr3_aa: CASSLDRDGYTF
clone_size: few; d_call: NA; j_call: TRBJ2-7; v_call: TRBV9; cdr3_nt: TGTGCCCCCCGGGAAGGGCAGTACTTC; cdr3_aa: CAPREGQYF
clone_size: NA; d_call: TRBD1; j_call: TRBJ2-3; v_call: TRBV7-7; cdr3_nt: TGTGCTAGCAGCGCAGGGACAGGGATTACAGATACGCAGTATTTT; cdr3_aa: CASSAGTGITDTQYF
clone_size: few; d_call: TRBD2; j_call: TRBJ2-5; v_call: TRBV9; cdr3_nt: TGTGCCAGCAGCTACACTAGCGGACAAGAGACCCAGTACTTC; cdr3_aa: CASSYTSGQETQYF
clone_size: few; d_call: NA; j_call: TRBJ2-5; v_call: TRBV15; cdr3_nt: TGTGCCACCAGCAAGGGACCGGAGACCCAGTACTTC; cdr3_aa: CATSKGPETQYF
clone_size: few; d_call: TRBD2; j_call: TRBJ2-7; v_call: TRBV5-4; cdr3_nt: TGTGCCAGCAGCGGGCGGGGGAACTACGAGCAGTACTTC; cdr3_aa: CASSGRGNYEQYF
clone_size: few; d_call: NA; j_call: TRBJ1-1; v_call: TRBV27; cdr3_nt: TGTGCCAGCAGATTAGGGCTCTTGGTGAACACTGAAGCTTTCTTT; cdr3_aa: CASRLGLLVNTEAFF
clone_size: few; d_call: NA; j_call: TRBJ1-5; v_call: TRBV21-1; cdr3_nt: TGCGGAGGAGACAGGAATCAGCCCCAGCATTTT; cdr3_aa: CGGDRNQPQHF
clone_size: NA; d_call: NA; j_call: TRBJ1-5; v_call: TRBV7-2; cdr3_nt: TGTGCCAGCAGCCTGGAGGGGGATCAGCCCCAGCATTTT; cdr3_aa: CASSLEGDQPQHF
clone_size: few; d_call: NA; j_call: TRBJ2-5; v_call: TRBV5-1; cdr3_nt: TGCGCCAGCAGCATCGCCGGGACCGAAGAGACCCAGTACTTC; cdr3_aa: CASSIAGTEETQYF
clone_size: few; d_call: NA; j_call: TRBJ1-1; v_call: TRBV6-1; cdr3_nt: TGTGCCAGCAGTGTGGACAGCCGCGGCACTGAAGCTTTCTTT; cdr3_aa: CASSVDSRGTEAFF
clone_size: few; d_call: NA; j_call: TRBJ1-2; v_call: TRBV2; cdr3_nt: TGTGCCAGCAGTGAAGATGTCAGAAATGGCTACACCTTC; cdr3_aa: CASSEDVRNGYTF
clone_size: NA; d_call: NA; j_call: TRBJ1-1; v_call: TRBV7-2; cdr3_nt: TGTGCCAGCAGCTTATGGGTGAACACTGAAGCTTTCTTT; cdr3_aa: CASSLWVNTEAFF
clone_size: many; d_call: NA; j_call: TRBJ1-2; v_call: TRBV2; cdr3_nt: TGTGCCAGCAGGACAGGCCATGGCTACACCTTC; cdr3_aa: CASRTGHGYTF
clone_size: few; d_call: NA; j_call: TRBJ2-5; v_call: TRBV5-1; cdr3_nt: TGCGCCAGCAGCTTGGGTCAGAGGAGGGAGACCCAGTACTTC; cdr3_aa: CASSLGQRRETQYF
clone_size: few; d_call: NA; j_call: TRBJ1-2; v_call: TRBV29-1; cdr3_nt: TGCAGCGTTCGCTGGGGGGCAGGATATGGCTACACCTTC; cdr3_aa: CSVRWGAGYGYTF
clone_size: NA; d_call: TRBD1; j_call: TRBJ1-1; v_call: TRBV5-4; cdr3_nt: TGTGCCAGCAGCCGTCGACAGGGGGGGACTGAAGCTTTCTTT; cdr3_aa: CASSRRQGGTEAFF